The rows below give T cell receptor beta chains drawn from one sample of a study of T cell changes during pregnancy in multiple sclerosis. The repertoire was sequenced with immunoSEQ multiplex PCR; TCRdb's copy has only in-frame clones and lacks some. The sample includes 23,000 or so clones, around nine tenths seen only once; the top ten take approximately 13%. The source was CD8+ T cells from peripheral blood mononuclear cells, collected in the first trimester of pregnancy. All receptors derive from a female donor in good health, enrolled as a control in a pregnancy study. The CDR3 runs from the conserved cysteine through the conserved F or W. D genes are given only for firm matches. Size tells how often a clone was seen (once, few, many) or the class of an expanded clone, and some rows leave it out.

D gene: TRBD1
V gene: TRBV6-1
clone size: NA
J gene: TRBJ2-7
CDR3 protein: CASSDLDRGFYEQYF
CDR3 DNA: TGTGCCAGCAGTGACCTCGACAGGGGGTTCTACGAGCAGTACTTC

D gene: NA
V gene: TRBV7-2
clone size: NA
J gene: TRBJ2-2
CDR3 protein: CASSLALGSFGELFF
CDR3 DNA: TGTGCCAGCAGCTTAGCGCTTGGTAGCTTCGGGGAGCTGTTTTTT

D gene: NA
V gene: TRBV30
clone size: NA
J gene: TRBJ1-2
CDR3 protein: CAWSVLGPYGYTF
CDR3 DNA: TGTGCCTGGAGTGTACTTGGGCCCTATGGCTACACCTTC

D gene: NA
V gene: TRBV27
clone size: NA
J gene: TRBJ2-7
CDR3 protein: CASSYWPGSSYEQYF
CDR3 DNA: TGTGCCAGCAGTTACTGGCCTGGGAGCTCCTACGAGCAGTACTTC

D gene: NA
V gene: TRBV28
clone size: NA
J gene: TRBJ2-3
CDR3 protein: CASSFGDLESTDTQYF
CDR3 DNA: TGTGCCAGCAGTTTCGGCGATCTAGAGAGCACAGATACGCAGTATTTT

D gene: TRBD1
V gene: TRBV4-2
clone size: NA
J gene: TRBJ2-3
CDR3 protein: CASSHFPGQTDTQYF
CDR3 DNA: TGTGCCAGCAGTCATTTCCCGGGACAGACAGATACGCAGTATTTT

D gene: NA
V gene: TRBV27
clone size: NA
J gene: TRBJ2-7
CDR3 protein: CASGGTPGEQYF
CDR3 DNA: TGTGCCAGCGGAGGGACTCCGGGGGAGCAGTACTTC

D gene: TRBD1
V gene: TRBV6-1
clone size: NA
J gene: TRBJ1-5
CDR3 protein: CASSEALGGQGAGQPQHF
CDR3 DNA: TGTGCCAGCAGTGAAGCGCTTGGGGGACAGGGGGCAGGTCAGCCCCAGCATTTT

D gene: TRBD2
V gene: TRBV28
clone size: NA
J gene: TRBJ2-1
CDR3 protein: CASSLTGLAGGNEQFF
CDR3 DNA: TGTGCCAGCAGTTTAACCGGACTAGCGGGGGGGAATGAGCAGTTCTTC

D gene: NA
V gene: TRBV11-2
clone size: NA
J gene: TRBJ2-7
CDR3 protein: CASSLLRGRVNEQYF
CDR3 DNA: TGTGCCAGCAGCTTGCTACGAGGCAGGGTTAACGAGCAGTACTTC

D gene: NA
V gene: TRBV4-1
clone size: NA
J gene: TRBJ2-1
CDR3 protein: CASSLTLPGSNEQFF
CDR3 DNA: TGCGCCAGCAGCCTAACCCTACCGGGGTCCAATGAGCAGTTCTTC

D gene: TRBD1
V gene: TRBV28
clone size: NA
J gene: TRBJ2-1
CDR3 protein: CASRDRTTLVNEQFF
CDR3 DNA: TGTGCCAGCAGGGACAGGACCACCTTGGTGAATGAGCAGTTCTTC

D gene: NA
V gene: TRBV5-6
clone size: NA
J gene: TRBJ1-2
CDR3 protein: CASSLGPSGYTF
CDR3 DNA: TGTGCCAGCAGCTTGGGTCCGAGTGGCTACACCTTC

D gene: TRBD1
V gene: TRBV6-1
clone size: NA
J gene: TRBJ2-5
CDR3 protein: CASSKTGPSRETQYF
CDR3 DNA: TGTGCCAGCAGCAAGACAGGGCCATCCAGGGAGACCCAGTACTTC

D gene: TRBD1
V gene: TRBV18
clone size: NA
J gene: TRBJ2-1
CDR3 protein: CASFRDRGYNEQFF
CDR3 DNA: TGTGCCAGCTTCCGGGACAGGGGCTACAATGAGCAGTTCTTC

D gene: TRBD2
V gene: TRBV2
clone size: once
J gene: TRBJ2-1
CDR3 protein: CAILAGGSDEQFF
CDR3 DNA: TGTGCCATCCTCGCCGGGGGGAGCGATGAGCAGTTCTTC

D gene: TRBD1
V gene: TRBV19
clone size: NA
J gene: TRBJ2-1
CDR3 protein: CASSMGQGLYNEQFF
CDR3 DNA: TGTGCCAGTAGTATGGGACAGGGATTGTACAATGAGCAGTTCTTC

D gene: TRBD2
V gene: TRBV9
clone size: NA
J gene: TRBJ2-2
CDR3 protein: CASSVEGLRGGFSDGELFF
CDR3 DNA: TGTGCCAGCAGCGTAGAGGGTTTGCGGGGGGGCTTCAGTGACGGGGAGCTGTTTTTT

D gene: NA
V gene: TRBV7-9
clone size: NA
J gene: TRBJ2-2
CDR3 protein: CASSAGPRWTGELFF
CDR3 DNA: TGTGCCAGCAGCGCGGGACCGCGGTGGACCGGGGAGCTGTTTTTT

D gene: NA
V gene: TRBV27
clone size: NA
J gene: TRBJ2-1
CDR3 protein: CASSSAGHEQFF
CDR3 DNA: TGTGCCAGCAGTTCGGCGGGACATGAGCAGTTCTTC

D gene: NA
V gene: TRBV19
clone size: NA
J gene: TRBJ2-7
CDR3 protein: CASSFAGSSYEQYF
CDR3 DNA: TGTGCCAGTAGTTTCGCAGGCAGCTCCTACGAGCAGTACTTC

D gene: TRBD1
V gene: TRBV7-8
clone size: NA
J gene: TRBJ1-6
CDR3 protein: CASSGGQGAFLSYNSPLHF
CDR3 DNA: TGTGCCAGCAGCGGGGGACAGGGGGCGTTTTTATCCTATAATTCACCCCTCCACTTT

D gene: NA
V gene: TRBV29-1
clone size: few
J gene: TRBJ1-1
CDR3 protein: CSVEVEDRTEAFF
CDR3 DNA: TGCAGCGTTGAAGTAGAGGATCGGACTGAAGCTTTCTTT

D gene: NA
V gene: TRBV29-1
clone size: NA
J gene: TRBJ2-2
CDR3 protein: CSVEPVPGELFF
CDR3 DNA: TGCAGCGTTGAGCCGGTTCCCGGGGAGCTGTTTTTT

D gene: NA
V gene: TRBV15
clone size: NA
J gene: TRBJ1-1
CDR3 protein: CATSRVMNTEAFF
CDR3 DNA: TGTGCCACCAGCAGAGTTATGAACACTGAAGCTTTCTTT

D gene: TRBD1
V gene: TRBV15
clone size: NA
J gene: TRBJ2-7
CDR3 protein: CATSREGQGDYEQYF
CDR3 DNA: TGTGCCACCAGCAGAGAGGGACAGGGGGACTACGAGCAGTACTTC

D gene: NA
V gene: TRBV27
clone size: NA
J gene: TRBJ2-1
CDR3 protein: CASSLLAGAKEQFF
CDR3 DNA: TGTGCCAGCAGTTTACTGGCAGGGGCAAAGGAGCAGTTCTTC

D gene: TRBD2
V gene: TRBV4-2
clone size: few
J gene: TRBJ2-3
CDR3 protein: CASSQDGPSGDTDTQYF
CDR3 DNA: TGTGCCAGCAGCCAAGATGGGCCTAGCGGGGATACAGATACGCAGTATTTT

D gene: TRBD1
V gene: TRBV28
clone size: NA
J gene: TRBJ2-1
CDR3 protein: CASRHSGTGNEQFF
CDR3 DNA: TGTGCCAGTCGCCATTCCGGGACAGGGAATGAGCAGTTCTTC

D gene: NA
V gene: TRBV10-1
clone size: NA
J gene: TRBJ2-7
CDR3 protein: CASSGADSYEQYF
CDR3 DNA: TGCGCCAGCAGTGGTGCAGATTCCTACGAGCAGTACTTC

D gene: NA
V gene: TRBV5-1
clone size: NA
J gene: TRBJ2-7
CDR3 protein: CASSLRQGYYEQYF
CDR3 DNA: TGCGCCAGCAGCTTGAGGCAGGGATACTACGAGCAGTACTTC

D gene: NA
V gene: TRBV7-9
clone size: once
J gene: TRBJ1-4
CDR3 protein: CASSSLDRYNEKLFF
CDR3 DNA: TGTGCCAGCAGCTCGCTGGACAGATATAATGAAAAACTGTTTTTT

D gene: TRBD2
V gene: TRBV7-9
clone size: NA
J gene: TRBJ2-7
CDR3 protein: CASSHSASGGSYEQYF
CDR3 DNA: TGTGCCAGCAGCCACTCGGCTAGCGGGGGGTCTTACGAGCAGTACTTC

D gene: NA
V gene: TRBV27
clone size: NA
J gene: TRBJ2-2
CDR3 protein: CASSLSSTGELFF
CDR3 DNA: TGTGCCAGCAGTTTATCCTCCACCGGGGAGCTGTTTTTT

D gene: NA
V gene: TRBV4-1
clone size: NA
J gene: TRBJ2-1
CDR3 protein: CASSQDPLAYNEQFF
CDR3 DNA: TGCGCCAGCAGCCAAGATCCCCTAGCGTACAATGAGCAGTTCTTC

D gene: TRBD1
V gene: TRBV5-1
clone size: once
J gene: TRBJ1-5
CDR3 protein: CASSKTGVGQPQHF
CDR3 DNA: TGCGCCAGCAGCAAGACAGGGGTAGGACAGCCCCAGCATTTT

D gene: NA
V gene: TRBV2
clone size: NA
J gene: TRBJ2-6
CDR3 protein: CASGLDSYSGANVLTF
CDR3 DNA: TGTGCCAGCGGCCTGGACAGCTACTCTGGGGCCAACGTCCTGACTTTC

D gene: NA
V gene: TRBV7-9
clone size: NA
J gene: TRBJ2-2
CDR3 protein: CASSRVTGNTGELFF
CDR3 DNA: TGTGCCAGCAGCCGAGTCACAGGGAACACCGGGGAGCTGTTTTTT

D gene: TRBD2
V gene: TRBV4-2
clone size: NA
J gene: TRBJ2-3
CDR3 protein: CASSQKREGKDTQYF
CDR3 DNA: TGTGCCAGCAGCCAAAAGCGGGAGGGGAAAGATACGCAGTATTTT

D gene: TRBD1
V gene: TRBV28
clone size: once
J gene: TRBJ1-1
CDR3 protein: CASSFHMTGAAEAFF
CDR3 DNA: TGTGCCAGCAGTTTCCATATGACAGGGGCGGCTGAAGCTTTCTTT

D gene: NA
V gene: TRBV7-8
clone size: NA
J gene: TRBJ1-2
CDR3 protein: CASSLADNPYSGYTF
CDR3 DNA: TGTGCCAGCAGCTTAGCGGACAACCCGTATTCAGGCTACACCTTC

D gene: TRBD1
V gene: TRBV5-6
clone size: once
J gene: TRBJ1-2
CDR3 protein: CASSLSDRGPGGYTF
CDR3 DNA: TGTGCCAGCAGCTTGAGTGACAGGGGACCGGGCGGCTACACCTTC

D gene: TRBD2
V gene: TRBV6-1
clone size: NA
J gene: TRBJ2-1
CDR3 protein: CASSEASEREHEDEQFF
CDR3 DNA: TGTGCCAGCAGTGAAGCAAGTGAGCGGGAGCATGAGGATGAGCAGTTCTTC

D gene: NA
V gene: TRBV6-4
clone size: NA
J gene: TRBJ2-1
CDR3 protein: CASSEQGDYNEQFF
CDR3 DNA: TGTGCCAGCAGTGAACAGGGAGACTACAATGAGCAGTTCTTC

D gene: NA
V gene: TRBV27
clone size: NA
J gene: TRBJ1-2
CDR3 protein: CASRTPGGYTF
CDR3 DNA: TGTGCCAGCAGAACACCAGGCGGCTACACCTTC

D gene: TRBD1
V gene: TRBV6-6
clone size: NA
J gene: TRBJ2-3
CDR3 protein: CASSLGTGDTDTQYF
CDR3 DNA: TGTGCCAGCAGCCTAGGGACAGGGGACACAGATACGCAGTATTTT

D gene: NA
V gene: TRBV28
clone size: once
J gene: TRBJ2-5
CDR3 protein: CASRDVRETQYF
CDR3 DNA: TGTGCCAGCAGAGATGTGAGGGAGACCCAGTACTTC

D gene: TRBD1
V gene: TRBV29-1
clone size: NA
J gene: TRBJ1-2
CDR3 protein: CSVDRGSYGYTF
CDR3 DNA: TGCAGCGTAGACAGGGGTAGCTATGGCTACACCTTC

D gene: NA
V gene: TRBV11-1
clone size: few
J gene: TRBJ1-1
CDR3 protein: CASSLRATEAFF
CDR3 DNA: TGTGCCAGCAGTCTGAGGGCCACAGAGGCTTTCTTT

D gene: NA
V gene: TRBV25-1
clone size: NA
J gene: TRBJ1-2
CDR3 protein: CASSPHSPTGYTF
CDR3 DNA: TGTGCCAGCAGCCCCCACTCTCCTACTGGCTACACCTTC

D gene: TRBD1
V gene: TRBV6-5
clone size: NA
J gene: TRBJ1-6
CDR3 protein: CASSLTDRGRSPLHF
CDR3 DNA: TGTGCCAGCAGTCTCACCGACAGGGGACGGTCACCCCTCCACTTT

D gene: TRBD2
V gene: TRBV9
clone size: NA
J gene: TRBJ2-5
CDR3 protein: CASSVDGLAGWETQYF
CDR3 DNA: TGTGCCAGCAGCGTAGATGGACTAGCGGGGTGGGAGACCCAGTACTTC